This T cell receptor (beta chain) was identified in a study of graft-versus-host responses after intestinal transplantation. Study information: Tacrolimus and steroids were given for about three years to all recipients after anti-thymocyte globulin induction. Study-wide results and caveats: Recipient marrow showed GvH clones, some seen first in ileum or blood.

Assay used: immunoSEQ multiplex PCR; TCRdb lists only in-frame clones, some missing. The sample contains 120,000 or so clones, approximately 92% of which appear only once. The J segment lost 0 bases and the V segment lost 6 bases, leaving 0 bases of the junction unmatched. CDR1 is SNHLY and CDR2 is FYNNEI in the germline V gene. The CDR3 is 15 residues long. With regard to this clone: What it binds is not known.

The origin of this receptor is a human donor who received an intestinal transplant. This sequence joins TRBV2 and TRBJ2-4, with 12 bases that match TRBD1. Specimen: unstimulated CD8+ T cells sorted from spleen or lymph node cells, collected before intestinal transplant. The chain's CDR3 is CASRGQGAAKNIQYF. Written as DNA, the CDR3 is TGTGCCAGCAGGGGACAGGGGGCAGCCAAAAACATTCAGTACTTC.